The 5 T cell receptor beta chains below were found in one sample sequenced in a study of shared clonotypes between healthy human individuals (dated by TCRdb to about 2020). The library was produced with the immunoSEQ multiplex PCR assay. The clones in this table, taken by TCRdb from immuneACCESS, are in-frame only. Not every clone is retained; where verified, under half of the shortfall comes from an unresolved V gene, and the cause of the rest is unknown. The table for this sample lists about 2.3 million clones; approximately 95% of them were counted only once. About 0.37% of the sample comes from the top ten. Specimen: naive CD4+ T cells from PBMCs. The cell subset or site label corresponds to: CD45RA+ positively selected. These receptors all come from a man aged 18 to 30 in good health. Some clones in this sample may be carry-over from other donors' samples.

The chain combines TRBV5-1 with TRBJ2-3, with a weak D call TRBD1 (6 bases). Germline CDR1 and CDR2: SGHRS and YFSETQ. The CDR3 sequence is 14 residues long. V gave up 3 bases and J gave up 4 bases, with 12 bases separating them. CDR3 bases: TGCGCCAGCAGCTCCGATGCAGGGGCAGATACGCAGTATTTT. It translates to CASSSDAGADTQYF.

This chain uses TRBV30 with TRBJ1-3; 7 bases align to TRBD1. Per the germline V gene, CDR1 is GTSNPN and CDR2 is SVGIG (reference sequence). V lost 4 bases and J lost 0; bases outside the gene matches: 9. The CDR3 length is 16 residues. As DNA, the CDR3 is TGTGCCTGGACCACGGGGACAGTGAGCTCTGGAAACACCATATATTTT. This encodes CAWTTGTVSSGNTIYF.

This chain joins TRBV5-4 and TRBJ2-1; TRBD2 aligns across 16 bases. In germline, CDR1 is SGHNT, CDR2 YYREEE (reference sequence). The CDR3 is made up of 16 amino acids. J gave up 7 bases and V 3 bases, and 4 bases lay outside the gene matches. Here the CDR3 reads CASSSGTSGRANEQFF. CDR3 DNA sequence: TGTGCCAGCAGCTCTGGGACTAGCGGGAGGGCAAATGAGCAGTTCTTC.

This chain joins TRBV5-1 and TRBJ2-2; TRBD2 matches 9 bases. The junction had 2 bases not matched to a gene; V was cut back by 0 bases and J by 2 bases. The V gene's germline CDR1 is SGHRS and CDR2 YFSETQ. This CDR3 spans 16 amino acids. CDR3 nucleotide sequence: TGCGCCAGCAGCTTGGGCGGGAGGGGAAACACCGGGGAGCTGTTTTTT. It yields the protein CASSLGGRGNTGELFF.

This clone has just a few counts. The V call is TRBV25-1, the J call TRBJ2-7, with D unclear. Trimming removed 0 bases from V and 3 bases from J, with 3 bases in between. CDR3 length: 12 amino acids. The germline V gene encodes CDR1 MGHDK and CDR2 SYGVNS. CDR3 nucleotide sequence: TGTGCCAGCAGTGAATATAGCTACGAGCAGTACTTC. It translates to CASSEYSYEQYF.